This T cell receptor beta chain derives from a study of spatial heterogeneity in lung cancer. Across the study: Consistent detection of more beta-chain than alpha-chain sequences was observed.

Time point meaning: sample taken at primary tumor resection. Samples were donated by 72 untreated early-stage non-small cell lung cancer patients. Notes on the study in general: There were more appearances of ubiquitous expanded tumor TCRs in blood at resection than at follow-up.

This clonotype has only a few counts. Antigen: not known. TCR cDNA molecules each carried a unique molecular identifier. Each CDR3 protein is one row after TCRdb ran MiXCR on the 5' RACE reads. Among around 26,000 distinct CDR3 sequences listed, roughly 7% were seen once. Germline values: CDR1 WNHNN, CDR2 SYGVQD (reference sequence). CDR3 length equals 15 residues. The germline V and J ends were trimmed by 0 bases and 3 bases, with 11 bases remaining between them. The chain recombines TRBV10-1 with TRBJ1-1; the D gene is possibly TRBD1 (5 bases). This sequence originates from a male donor with early-stage non-small cell lung cancer. Specimen: PBMCs, collected at surgery. The CDR3 spells CASSESKGRDTEAFF. The CDR3 DNA reads as TGCGCCAGCAGTGAGTCGAAGGGGCGCGACACTGAAGCTTTCTTT.